The 15 T cell receptor beta chains in this list originate from one sample, sequenced in a study of T cell responses to AZD1222 COVID-19 vaccine. Data came from immunoSEQ multiplex PCR; TCRdb stores just in-frame clones and leaves some out. The profile shows approximately 150,000 clones, roughly 92% of them singletons. Sequencing was performed on peripheral blood, taken on day 0 of AZD1222 vaccination. Receptors were obtained from an adult in good health.

This chain uses TRBV18 with TRBJ2-1; weak D call: TRBD2 (5 bases). Trimming removed 2 bases from V and 5 bases from J, with 13 bases in between. This CDR3 spans 15 amino acids. Germline-derived CDR1 and CDR2 are KGHSH and LQKENI. The DNA of the CDR3 is TGTGCCAGCTCACCATCATCCCGGGGAAACAATGAGCAGTTCTTC. The encoded protein is CASSPSSRGNNEQFF.

The rearrangement joins TRBV6-6 to TRBJ1-1; tentatively, D is TRBD1 (5 bases). Germline CDR1 is MNHNY and CDR2 is SVGAGI (reference sequence). V was pared by 2 bases and J by 5 bases, with 12 bases between. This CDR3 is 14 amino acids long. This CDR3 is CASSYPQVLTEAFF. The DNA for the CDR3 is TGTGCCAGCAGTTACCCACAGGTTCTAACTGAAGCTTTCTTT.

The chain couples TRBV25-1 to TRBJ2-7; 8 nucleotides line up with TRBD1. J lost 0 bases, V lost 4 bases, and 2 bases had no gene match. This CDR3 is 14 amino acids long. Germline V gives CDR1 MGHDK, CDR2 SYGVNS. The DNA of the CDR3 is TGTGCCAGCAGTGGAGACAGGGGCTCCTACGAGCAGTACTTC. Translation gives CASSGDRGSYEQYF.

The chain is built from TRBV28 and TRBJ2-7; no clear D gene. V was pared by 2 bases and J by 1 base, with 3 bases between. This CDR3 spans 12 amino acids. CDR1 and CDR2 (germline): MDHEN, SYDVKM. The CDR3 loop is CASSLNSYEQYF. DNA of the CDR3: TGTGCCAGCAGTTTAAATTCCTACGAGCAGTACTTC.

The CDR3 reads CASSFRRLTGQNTGELFF. CDR3 DNA sequence: TGTGCCAGCAGTTTCCGACGATTGACAGGGCAGAACACCGGGGAGCTGTTTTTT. The chain carries TRBV27 and TRBJ2-2; TRBD1 agrees at 7 bases. Germline V CDR1 and CDR2: MNHEY, SMNVEV (reference sequence). Trimming removed 3 bases from V and 1 base from J; junction bases left unmatched: 11. The length of the CDR3 is 18 residues.

The rearrangement uses TRBV19 and TRBJ2-5; 7 bases map to TRBD2. Per the germline V gene, CDR1 is LNHDA and CDR2 is SQIVND (reference sequence). The CDR3 contains 14 residues. The junction had 5 bases not matched to a gene; V was cut back by 3 bases and J by 4 bases. CDR3 sequence reads: CASSIWGGRETQYF. The CDR3 bases are TGTGCCAGTAGTATCTGGGGAGGGAGAGAGACCCAGTACTTC.

The chain is built from TRBV7-8 and TRBJ2-3, with 8 bases lining up with TRBD2. The J segment lost 3 bases and the V segment lost 5 bases, leaving 13 bases of the junction unmatched. Germline CDR1 SGHVS, CDR2 FQNEAQ. The CDR3 runs 17 residues. The CDR3 sequence is CASSTGVAGSLTDTQYF. CDR3 nucleotides: TGTGCCAGCAGCACCGGGGTAGCGGGAAGCCTTACAGATACGCAGTATTTT.

This chain links TRBV19 with TRBJ2-5, with D possibly matching TRBD1 (6 bases). Germline loops: CDR1 LNHDA, CDR2 SQIVND (reference sequence). The V end lost 7 bases, the J end lost 0 bases, and 15 bases lay between the germline ends. The CDR3 consists of 15 residues. The CDR3 nucleotides read TGTGCCAGTACAGCCGGGACAATGTACCAAGAGACCCAGTACTTC. Protein sequence: CASTAGTMYQETQYF.

The count of this clone is one. J is TRBJ1-3 and V is TRBV9; 10 bases map to TRBD1. V shed 0 bases, J shed 0 bases, and the junction held 9 bases outside the gene matches. In germline, CDR1 is SGDLS, CDR2 YYNGEE. The CDR3 totals 19 residues. DNA for the CDR3: TGTGCCAGCAGCGTAGAGGGGGGACAGGGGAGATACTCTGGAAACACCATATATTTT. Its protein product is CASSVEGGQGRYSGNTIYF.

The genes are TRBV11-1 and TRBJ1-1; 10 positions agree with TRBD1. The CDR3 is 16 amino acids. Germline trimming cut 5 bases from V and 6 bases from J; bases unmatched to any gene: 12. The germline gives CDR1 SGHAT, CDR2 FQDESV (reference sequence). The CDR3 spells CASSAWTGGRGPEAFF. CDR3 coding DNA: TGTGCCAGCAGCGCGTGGACAGGGGGTAGGGGGCCTGAAGCTTTCTTT. Drawing the rest from reference TRBV11-1 and TRBJ1-1, the complete variable domain is EAEVAQSPRYKITEKSQAVAFWCDPISGHATLYWYRQILGQGPELLVQFQDESVVDDSQLPKDRFSAERLKGVDSTLKIQPAELGDSAMYLCASSAWTGGRGPEAFFGQGTRLTVV.

The J gene is TRBJ2-7, the V gene TRBV4-2; TRBD1 might be the D (5 bases). This CDR3 has 14 amino acids. Germline V gives CDR1 LGHNA, CDR2 YNFKEQ. Trimming pared 3 bases from V and 5 bases from J, leaving 14 bases between. CDR3 in amino acids: CASSHTGGPDEQYF. CDR3 DNA: TGTGCCAGCAGCCACACAGGTGGTCCTGACGAGCAGTACTTC.

The table lists this clone with a few counts. V usage is TRBV5-4 and J usage is TRBJ1-3; maybe TRBD1 (5 bases). V shed 0 bases and J shed 1 base, with 11 bases lying between them. In germline, CDR1 is SGHNT, CDR2 YYREEE (reference sequence). The CDR3 contains 16 residues. The CDR3, as DNA: TGTGCCAGCAGCTTGGCGGGGGGTCGATCTGGAAACACCATATATTTT. Encoded protein: CASSLAGGRSGNTIYF.

Regarding this clone: In the same sample, other DNA sequences code for this CDR3. The chain employs TRBV18 and TRBJ1-1, with TRBD1 matching 9 bases. V trimming: 3 bases; J trimming: 3 bases; junction bases outside the gene matches: 5. The germline V gene encodes CDR1 KGHSH and CDR2 LQKENI. The CDR3 has 15 amino acids. CDR3: CASSPPGTGYTEAFF. Here the CDR3 DNA reads TGTGCCAGCTCACCGCCCGGGACAGGGTACACTGAAGCTTTCTTT.

The CDR3 loop is CASSLGQGANEQFF. The CDR3 DNA is TGCGCCAGCAGCTTGGGACAGGGGGCTAATGAGCAGTTCTTC. The chain is built from TRBV5-1 and TRBJ2-1; 10 bases agree with TRBD1. With V trimmed by 0 bases and J by 7 bases, 1 base remained unmatched. The length of the CDR3 is 14 residues. CDR1 is SGHRS and CDR2 is YFSETQ in the germline V gene.

This clone is a singleton in its sample. This chain links TRBV3-1 (or the pseudogene TRBV3-2) with TRBJ1-5, with a possible D match to TRBD1 (6 bases). V lost 1 base, J lost 7 bases, and 14 bases lay in between. The CDR3 consists of 15 residues. CDR1 and CDR2 from the germline V gene are LGHDT and YNNKEL (reference sequence). CDR3 in DNA: TGTGCCAGCAGCCAAGGAGGGGGTCCTAGGCAGCCCCAGCATTTT. The encoded protein is CASSQGGGPRQPQHF.